This is a list of T cell receptor beta chains from one sample in a study of T cells after yellow fever vaccination. Each CDR3 protein is one row after TCRdb ran MiXCR on the 5' RACE reads. The table has 450,000 to 650,000 distinct CDR3 sequences, roughly 12% seen once. The specimen was PBMCs, collected on the day of the yellow fever booster vaccination. The receptors shown here come from a man aged 30 to 39 who received the YFV17D yellow fever vaccine. The conserved cysteine and the conserved F or W are not part of the CDR3 here. The listing skips clone size in some rows; elsewhere it reads once, few, many or a size class.

abundance	v_gene	len	j_gene	CDR3aa
.	TRBV10-3	13	TRBJ2-3	AISALSGTTDTQY
few	TRBV30	14	TRBJ2-2	AWSGLEGGNTGELF
few	TRBV6-1	12	TRBJ2-7	ASSPARHPYEQY
few	TRBV7-9	10	TRBJ2-7	ASSSTDYEQY
.	TRBV12-3/TRBV12-4	14	TRBJ2-4	ASSLRGFNPQTIQY
.	TRBV6-1	13	TRBJ2-7	ASSEIQAGGDEQY
few	TRBV7-3	12	TRBJ2-1	ASSLDRGVNEQF
many	TRBV29-1	14	TRBJ2-6	SVEGQGAVGANVLT
few	TRBV30	14	TRBJ2-2	AWSRRGQTNTGELF
many	TRBV29-1	14	TRBJ2-7	SVEEVDKGYSYEQY
.	TRBV4-2	15	TRBJ1-3	ASSQDDRSSSGNTIY
.	TRBV3-1	16	TRBJ2-2	ASSQDQSRASLGGELF
.	TRBV7-6	16	TRBJ2-3	ASSLGSGRTGYPDTQY
.	TRBV5-8	13	TRBJ2-7	ASSLYGGLIYEQY
.	TRBV7-2	11	TRBJ1-3	ASSSAFGNTIY
.	TRBV18	9	TRBJ2-1	ASSPGCEQF
.	TRBV20-1	13	TRBJ2-7	SARERTSGSYEQY
many	TRBV25-1	12	TRBJ2-1	ASSEGGSYNEQF
few	TRBV6-2/TRBV6-3	13	TRBJ2-5	ASSYPGTSGETQY
few	TRBV6-1	14	TRBJ2-3	ASSDRQGRVTDTQY
.	TRBV10-3	11	TRBJ1-2	AISESGLGGYT
few	TRBV20-1	11	TRBJ2-3	SARTGYTDTQY
.	TRBV23-1	11	TRBJ2-7	ASCQQMRSEQY
.	TRBV12-3/TRBV12-4	15	TRBJ2-1	ASSIGTSGRSYNEQF
.	TRBV20-1	14	TRBJ2-1	SARDETGQSYNEQF
.	TRBV29-1	10	TRBJ2-5	SVDRGGETQY
.	TRBV3-1	10	TRBJ2-2	ASRYHPGELF
.	TRBV4-3	15	TRBJ2-1	ASSPNLLAGVSNEQF
.	TRBV20-1	12	TRBJ2-7	SARYLADSYEQY
.	TRBV12-3/TRBV12-4	12	TRBJ1-5	ASTKQGSNQPQH
many	TRBV11-2	11	TRBJ1-1	ASSLRENTEAF
few	TRBV2	10	TRBJ1-4	AIRSLDEKLF
few	TRBV28	15	TRBJ2-3	ASSSPRLVAGTDTQY
.	TRBV7-2	10	TRBJ2-5	ASSSPMKTQY
.	TRBV5-1	11	TRBJ2-7	ASSSENSYEQY
.	TRBV19	12	TRBJ1-4	ASSITATNEKLF
.	TRBV5-1	12	TRBJ1-6	ASSLTNSGSPLH
.	TRBV5-4	13	TRBJ1-1	ASSRDRIMNTEAF
few	TRBV29-1	15	TRBJ2-2	SVEMAGGRANTGELF
.	TRBV2	11	TRBJ2-7	ASVSGSFYEQY
few	TRBV7-2	11	TRBJ2-7	ASSFSPGDEQY
few	TRBV2	11	TRBJ2-7	ASTPQGPYEQY
.	TRBV29-1	11	TRBJ1-5	SVGLGAGQPQH
.	TRBV9	10	TRBJ2-1	ASSAGSLEQF
.	TRBV12-3/TRBV12-4	12	TRBJ2-1	ASSPGWDGAEQF
.	TRBV19	16	TRBJ1-1	ASKRAGTGVFSGAEAF
.	TRBV18	13	TRBJ2-3	ASSPPASTTDTQY
.	TRBV7-8	13	TRBJ1-3	ASSREWGSGNTIY
few	TRBV27	12	TRBJ1-2	ASGTGEANYGYT
few	TRBV5-1	13	TRBJ2-2	ASSRSGSGSGELF
few	TRBV6-5	14	TRBJ2-7	ASSYSLAGGPYEQY
.	TRBV29-1	14	TRBJ2-1	SVEGRAPQLYNEQF